This TCR beta chain is drawn from a study of T cells in Graves' hyperthyroidism and ophthalmopathy. Trimming at V came to 1 base and at J to 4 bases, leaving 4 bases not matched to a gene. The CDR3 length is 16 residues. This clonotype was recorded at least ten times. TCR beta CDR3 regions were amplified from RNA. A set of HTBI primers served as the primers for a first-round RT-PCR of the TCR CDR3. TCRdb reprocessed the multiplex PCR reads via MiXCR and lists one record per CDR3 protein. The sample lists more than 350,000 distinct CDR3 sequences, about 14% occurring once. The clonotype originates from a woman younger than 45 with Graves' ophthalmopathy. Specimen: blood. The chain uses TRBV12-3 or TRBV12-4 and TRBJ2-2, with TRBD2 matching over 9 bases. The DNA for the CDR3 is TGTGCCAGCAGTTTAGGCGGGGGGGCTGGCACCGGGGAGCTGTTTTTT. The encoded protein is CASSLGGGAGTGELFF.